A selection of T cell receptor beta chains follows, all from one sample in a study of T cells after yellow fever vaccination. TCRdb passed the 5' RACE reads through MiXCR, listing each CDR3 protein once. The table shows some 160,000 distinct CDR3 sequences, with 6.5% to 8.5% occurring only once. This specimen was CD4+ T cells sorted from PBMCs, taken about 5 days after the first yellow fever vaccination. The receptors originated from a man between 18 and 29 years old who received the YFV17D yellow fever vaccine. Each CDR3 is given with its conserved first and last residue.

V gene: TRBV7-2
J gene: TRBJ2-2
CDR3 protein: CASGGRNRGTGELFF

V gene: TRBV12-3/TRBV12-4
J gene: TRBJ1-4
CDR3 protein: CASSKTTGESEKLFF

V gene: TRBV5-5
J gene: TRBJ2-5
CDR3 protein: CASSRGPLETQYF

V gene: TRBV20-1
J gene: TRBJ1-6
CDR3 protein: CSASLGRGGTDSPLHF

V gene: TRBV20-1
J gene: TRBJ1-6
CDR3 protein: CSASPDRDSYNSPLHF

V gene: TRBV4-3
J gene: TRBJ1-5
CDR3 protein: CASSQDGQGRQPQHF

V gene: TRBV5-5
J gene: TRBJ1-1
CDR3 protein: CASSLEGLNTEAFF

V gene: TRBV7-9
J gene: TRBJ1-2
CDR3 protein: CASSLVAEAYGYTF

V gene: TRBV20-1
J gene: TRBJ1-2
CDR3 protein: CSARTEGLNYGYTF

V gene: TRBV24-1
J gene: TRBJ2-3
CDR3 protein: CATRGPDTQYF

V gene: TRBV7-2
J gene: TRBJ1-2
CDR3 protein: CASSLAPGGYTF

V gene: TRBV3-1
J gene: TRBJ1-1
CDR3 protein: CASSQGQPNTEAFF

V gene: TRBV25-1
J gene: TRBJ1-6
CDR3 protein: CASSVRVGDSPLHF

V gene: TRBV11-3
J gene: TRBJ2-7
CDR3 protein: CASSITIEVYEQYF